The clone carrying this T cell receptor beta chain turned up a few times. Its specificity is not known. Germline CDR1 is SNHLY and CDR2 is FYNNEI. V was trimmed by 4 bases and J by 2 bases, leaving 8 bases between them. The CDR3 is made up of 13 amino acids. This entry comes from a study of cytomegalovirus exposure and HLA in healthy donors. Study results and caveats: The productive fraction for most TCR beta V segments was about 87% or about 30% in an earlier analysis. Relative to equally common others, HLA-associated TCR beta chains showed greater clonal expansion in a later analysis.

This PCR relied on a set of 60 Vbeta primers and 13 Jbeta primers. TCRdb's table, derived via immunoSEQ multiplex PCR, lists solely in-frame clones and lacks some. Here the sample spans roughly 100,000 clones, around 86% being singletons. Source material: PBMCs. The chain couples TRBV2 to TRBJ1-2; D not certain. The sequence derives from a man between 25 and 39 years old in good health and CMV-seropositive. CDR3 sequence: CASSVEKNYGYTF. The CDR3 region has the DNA TGTGCCAGCAGTGTGGAGAAGAACTATGGCTACACCTTC.